This T cell receptor beta chain was retrieved from a study of control samples from healthy donors and cancer patients. Germline CDR1 and CDR2: KGHDR and SFDVKD. There are 17 residues in the CDR3. Trimming took 5 bases from V and 4 from J, leaving 22 bases between them. Here immunoSEQ multiplex PCR was the method, and the copy in TCRdb shows in-frame clones only, minus some. The sample comprises under 200,000 clones, 88% of which are singletons, and under 5% rests with the top ten. The sequenced sample consisted of blood. This chain uses TRBV24-1 with TRBJ1-2; TRBD1 is a possible D gene (5 bases). The TCR was taken from a woman aged 25-40 years in good health. In DNA, the CDR3 is TGTGCCACCAGTGCGGCGGGGACTGCGGGCTCATTCTATGGCTACACCTTC. This sequence encodes CATSAAGTAGSFYGYTF.